This T cell receptor beta chain came from a study of identical twins. The V end was cut by 3 bases, the J end by 2 bases, with 6 bases between. This CDR3 contains 13 residues. Per germline, CDR1 SGDLS and CDR2 YYNGEE. In the case of this clonotype: Its antigen is not known.

TCRdb independently ran MiXCR on the 5' RACE reads; one entry per CDR3 protein. The sample shows 1,800,000 or so distinct CDR3 sequences, about 30% of them seen only once. General study results and limits: The models systematically underestimated how much out-of-frame TCR alpha was shared in monozygotic twins. Out-of-frame alpha sequences common to twins exhibited an excess of low generation probability. Reduced insertions were recorded for abundant cord blood beta clonotypes, with no such pattern in memory repertoires.

The chain carries TRBV9 and TRBJ2-1; D is unresolved. The sequence was collected from a newborn girl in good health. The sequencing sample was made of cord blood. CDR3 protein: CASSAVPYNEQFF. The CDR3 coding sequence is TGTGCCAGCAGCGCAGTTCCCTACAATGAGCAGTTCTTC.